These T cell receptor beta chains were read from a single sample in a study of T cells after yellow fever vaccination. MiXCR, run by TCRdb on the 5' RACE reads, gives a single entry per CDR3 protein. The table includes tens of thousands of distinct CDR3 sequences, more than 10% detected once. The sequencing here drew on CD8+ T cells not binding an NS4B(214-222) dextramer, sorted from PBMCs, taken 21 days after the first yellow fever vaccination. These receptors all come from a man aged 18 to 30 who received the YFV17D yellow fever vaccine. Both conserved end residues are part of each CDR3. The D gene is left open where the match is weak.

v_call d_call cdr3_aa
TRBV7-2 TRBD1 CASSDMTGGFWNEQFF
TRBV11-2 TRBD1 CASSLDGTASWRGYTF
TRBV7-2 TRBD2 CASSLLNSGAVEQYF
TRBV6-1 . CASSKQGTGELFF
TRBV7-6 TRBD2 CASSKLAGGWNEQFF
TRBV20-1 TRBD1 CSARDRARNEQYF
TRBV29-1 . CSVDWGSQETQYF
TRBV7-6 . CASSLEGPTPLHF
TRBV9 . CASSHGSGEQFF
TRBV20-1 . CSARDLGRNTDTQYF
TRBV6-5 . CASSSNPGGYPLHF
TRBV28 . CASSADSFTGELFF
TRBV10-3 TRBD2 CAISGGGTYTGELFF
TRBV20-1 TRBD1 CSASRGPNYGYTF
TRBV20-1 . CSAMGPREADTQYF
TRBV9 . CASSGPGLAKNILYF
TRBV3-1 . CASSHNLRLAYNEQFF
TRBV6-6 TRBD1 CASSLRGPEQFF
TRBV12-3/TRBV12-4 . CASSPTGGPKTQYF
TRBV19 . CASTDFTDTQYF
TRBV12-3/TRBV12-4 TRBD1 CASSWGQGYNEQFF
TRBV10-3 . CAISETLTPGTEAFF
TRBV7-2 . CASSLAGETAKNIQYF
TRBV5-1 TRBD2 CASVAGTRSSGELFF
TRBV7-2 . CASSPPRGAGNEQFF
TRBV7-2 . CASSLGDTEQYF
TRBV12-3/TRBV12-4 . CASSLGGSGAYNEQFF
TRBV2 TRBD1 CATQTGSGNTEAFF
TRBV7-6 . CASSLAGNGMSEAFF